This T cell receptor (beta chain) was identified during a study of blood T cell repertoires in COVID-19. About the research overall: The United States, Italy and Spain supplied acute and convalescent COVID-19 samples.

Trimming shortened V by 1 base and J by 0 bases, and 18 bases separated the two germline ends. Per the germline V gene, CDR1 is SGHDN and CDR2 is FVKESK. The CDR3 runs 18 residues. Produced via immunoSEQ multiplex PCR; TCRdb's table is partial and in-frame only. This sample has approximately 200,000 clones, with roughly 85% found just once. This chain uses TRBV14 with TRBJ1-2, with D possibly TRBD1 on 5 matching bases. Sequencing was performed on peripheral blood. The receptor's source is a man between 60 and 70 years old with acute or convalescent COVID-19. CDR3 sequence: CASSQGNVRAATNYGYTF. The CDR3 DNA sequence: TGTGCCAGCAGCCAAGGAAACGTCAGGGCAGCAACTAACTATGGCTACACCTTC.